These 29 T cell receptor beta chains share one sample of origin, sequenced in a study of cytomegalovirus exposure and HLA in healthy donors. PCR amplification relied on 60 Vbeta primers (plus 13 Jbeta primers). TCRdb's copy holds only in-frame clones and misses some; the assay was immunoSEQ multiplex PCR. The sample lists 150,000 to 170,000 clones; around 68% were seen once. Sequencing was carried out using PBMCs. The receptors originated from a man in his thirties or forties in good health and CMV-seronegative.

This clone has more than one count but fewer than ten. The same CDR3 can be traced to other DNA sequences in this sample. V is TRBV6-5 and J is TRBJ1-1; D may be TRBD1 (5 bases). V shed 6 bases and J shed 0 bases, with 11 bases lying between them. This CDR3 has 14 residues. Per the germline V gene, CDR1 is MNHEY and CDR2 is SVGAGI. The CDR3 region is CASSRDSLNTEAFF. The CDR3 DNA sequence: TGTGCCAGCAGCCGGGACTCCTTGAACACTGAAGCTTTCTTT.

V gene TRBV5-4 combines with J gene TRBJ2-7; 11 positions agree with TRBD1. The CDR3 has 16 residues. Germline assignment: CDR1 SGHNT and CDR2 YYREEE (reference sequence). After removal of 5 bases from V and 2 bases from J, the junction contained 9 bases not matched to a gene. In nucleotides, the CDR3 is TGTGCCAGCAGTTTTGACCCGGGACAGGGGGCCTACGAGCAGTACTTC. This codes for CASSFDPGQGAYEQYF.

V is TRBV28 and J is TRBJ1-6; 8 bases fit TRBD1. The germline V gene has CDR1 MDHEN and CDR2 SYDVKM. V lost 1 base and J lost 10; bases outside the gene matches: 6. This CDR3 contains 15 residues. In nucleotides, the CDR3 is TGTGCCAGCAGTTTATCGGACAGGGCTGGGTCACCCCTCCACTTT. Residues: CASSLSDRAGSPLHF.

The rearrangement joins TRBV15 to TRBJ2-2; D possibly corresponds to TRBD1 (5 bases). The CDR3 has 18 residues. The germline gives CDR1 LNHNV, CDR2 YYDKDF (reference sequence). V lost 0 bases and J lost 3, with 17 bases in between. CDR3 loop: CATSRDLTEGAYTGELFF. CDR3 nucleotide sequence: TGTGCCACCAGCAGAGATCTGACCGAAGGGGCCTACACCGGGGAGCTGTTTTTT.

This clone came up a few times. The CDR3 sequence is CASSIDRWTGSRLYREQFF. CDR3 DNA sequence: TGTGCCAGTAGTATAGATCGGTGGACAGGGAGCCGACTATATAGGGAGCAGTTCTTC. V gene TRBV19 combines with J gene TRBJ2-1, with 8 bases fitting TRBD1. V trimming: 0 bases; J trimming: 10 bases; junction bases outside the gene matches: 20. CDR1 LNHDA and CDR2 SQIVND come from the germline V gene (reference sequence). CDR3 size: 19 residues.

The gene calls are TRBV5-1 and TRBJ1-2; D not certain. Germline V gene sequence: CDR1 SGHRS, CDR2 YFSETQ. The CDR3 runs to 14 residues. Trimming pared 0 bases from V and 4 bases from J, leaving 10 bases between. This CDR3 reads CASSLASGAYGYTF. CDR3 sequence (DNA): TGCGCCAGCAGCTTGGCGTCAGGCGCCTATGGCTACACCTTC.

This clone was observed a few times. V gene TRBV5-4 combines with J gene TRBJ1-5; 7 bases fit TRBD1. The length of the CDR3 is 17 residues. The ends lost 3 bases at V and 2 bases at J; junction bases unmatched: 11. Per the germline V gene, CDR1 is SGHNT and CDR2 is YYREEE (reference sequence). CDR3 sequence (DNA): TGTGCCAGCAGCTACTGGACAGGCGCCTTACGCAATCAGCCCCAGCATTTT. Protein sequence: CASSYWTGALRNQPQHF.

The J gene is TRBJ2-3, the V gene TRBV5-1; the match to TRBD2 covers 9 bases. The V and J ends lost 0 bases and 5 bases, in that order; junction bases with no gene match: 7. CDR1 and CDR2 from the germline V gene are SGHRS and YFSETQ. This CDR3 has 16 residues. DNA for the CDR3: TGCGCCAGCAGCTTGGGGGCTAGCGGGGTGGGAGATACGCAGTATTTT. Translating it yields CASSLGASGVGDTQYF.

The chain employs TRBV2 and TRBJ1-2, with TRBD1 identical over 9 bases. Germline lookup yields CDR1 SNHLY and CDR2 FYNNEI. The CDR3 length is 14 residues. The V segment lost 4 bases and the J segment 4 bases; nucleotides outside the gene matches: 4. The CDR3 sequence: CASSGQGGAYGYTF. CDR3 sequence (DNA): TGTGCCAGCAGTGGACAGGGGGGTGCCTATGGCTACACCTTC.

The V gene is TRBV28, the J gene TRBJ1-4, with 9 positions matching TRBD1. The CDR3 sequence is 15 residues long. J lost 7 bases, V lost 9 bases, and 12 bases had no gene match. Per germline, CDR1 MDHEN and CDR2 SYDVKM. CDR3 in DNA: TGTGCCAGTCTGGGGGACAGGGAGCGAGGTGAAAAACTGTTTTTT. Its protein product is CASLGDRERGEKLFF.

The CDR3: CASSLRSSLNGYTF. CDR3 sequence (DNA): TGTGCCAGCAGTTTACGGAGCTCTTTAAATGGCTACACCTTC. The V and J genes are TRBV27 and TRBJ1-2, with D unresolved. V lost 2 bases, J lost 6 bases, and 13 bases lay in between. Germline CDR1 and CDR2: MNHEY and SMNVEV (reference sequence). The CDR3 is 14 amino acids.

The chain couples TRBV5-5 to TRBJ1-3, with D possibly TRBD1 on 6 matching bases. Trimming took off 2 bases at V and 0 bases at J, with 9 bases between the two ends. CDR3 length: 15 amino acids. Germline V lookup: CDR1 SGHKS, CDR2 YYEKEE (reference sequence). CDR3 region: CASSLWDNSGNTIYF. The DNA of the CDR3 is TGTGCCAGCAGCTTATGGGACAACTCTGGAAACACCATATATTTT. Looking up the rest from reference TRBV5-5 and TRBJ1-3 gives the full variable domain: DAGVTQSPTHLIKTRGQQVTLRCSPISGHKSVSWYQQVLGQGPQFIFQYYEKEERGRGNFPDRFSARQFPNYSSELNVNALLLGDSALYLCASSLWDNSGNTIYFGEGSWLTVV.

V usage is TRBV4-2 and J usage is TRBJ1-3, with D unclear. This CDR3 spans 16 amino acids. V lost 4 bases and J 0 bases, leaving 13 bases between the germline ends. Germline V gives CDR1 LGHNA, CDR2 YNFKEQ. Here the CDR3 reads CASSLHAGDSGNTIYF. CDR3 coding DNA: TGTGCCAGCAGCCTCCATGCCGGGGACTCTGGAAACACCATATATTTT.

CDR3 sequence (DNA): TGTGCCAGCAGCCCGCCGGGATTCCTCTACAATGAGCAGTTCTTC. Translated, it gives CASSPPGFLYNEQFF. The chain is built from TRBV7-2 and TRBJ2-1; tentative D call: TRBD2 (5 bases). Germline CDR1 reads SGHTA; CDR2 reads FQGNSA. V was cut by 5 bases and J by 3 bases, with 14 bases left in between. The CDR3 consists of 15 residues.

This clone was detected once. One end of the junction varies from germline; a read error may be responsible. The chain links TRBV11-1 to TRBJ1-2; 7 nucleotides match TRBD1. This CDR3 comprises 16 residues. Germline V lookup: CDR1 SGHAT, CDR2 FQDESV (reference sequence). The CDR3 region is CASSISFGTVTSGYPF. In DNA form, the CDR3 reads TGTGCCAGCAGCATCAGCTTTGGGACAGTTACGAGTGGCTACCCCTTC.

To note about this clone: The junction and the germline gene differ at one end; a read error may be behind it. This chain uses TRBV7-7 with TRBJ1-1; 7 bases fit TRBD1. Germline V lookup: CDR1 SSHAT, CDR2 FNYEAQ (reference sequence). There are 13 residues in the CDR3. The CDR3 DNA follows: TGTGCTAGCAGCGTGGACAGGAACCCTGAAGCTTTCTTT. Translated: CASSVDRNPEAFF.

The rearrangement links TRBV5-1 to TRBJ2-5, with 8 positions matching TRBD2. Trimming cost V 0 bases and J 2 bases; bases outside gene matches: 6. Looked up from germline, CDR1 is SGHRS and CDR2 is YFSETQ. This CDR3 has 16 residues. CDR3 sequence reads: CASSLAASGLQETQYF. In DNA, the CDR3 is TGCGCCAGCAGCTTGGCCGCTAGCGGGCTTCAAGAGACCCAGTACTTC.

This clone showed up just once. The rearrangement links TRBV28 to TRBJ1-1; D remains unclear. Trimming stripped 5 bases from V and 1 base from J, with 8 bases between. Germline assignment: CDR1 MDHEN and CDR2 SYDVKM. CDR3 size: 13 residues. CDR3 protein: CASSPDWNTEAFF. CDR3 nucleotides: TGTGCCAGCAGTCCGGACTGGAACACTGAAGCTTTCTTT.

The CDR3 bases are TGTGCCAGCAGCCCTGTAAATAGCCTCAATCAGCCCCAGCATTTT. Translated, it gives CASSPVNSLNQPQHF. The chain joins TRBV7-8 to TRBJ1-5, with unresolved D. The V gene lost 5 bases and the J gene lost 3 bases, with 14 bases spanning the gap. Germline V gives CDR1 SGHVS, CDR2 FQNEAQ. CDR3 length equals 15 residues. Filled out from reference TRBV7-8 and TRBJ1-5, the complete variable domain reads GAGVSQSPRYKVAKRGQDVALRCDPISGHVSLFWYQQALGQGPEFLTYFQNEAQLDKSGLPSDRFFAERPEGSVSTLKIQRTQQEDSAVYLCASSPVNSLNQPQHFGDGTRLSIL.

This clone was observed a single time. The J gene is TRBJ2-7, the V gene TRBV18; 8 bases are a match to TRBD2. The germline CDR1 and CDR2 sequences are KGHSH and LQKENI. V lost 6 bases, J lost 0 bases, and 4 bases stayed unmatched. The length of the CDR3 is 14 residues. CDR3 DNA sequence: TGTGCCAGCTCTCCGGGAGGGGGCTCCTACGAGCAGTACTTC. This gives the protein CASSPGGGSYEQYF. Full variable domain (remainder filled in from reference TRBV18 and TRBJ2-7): NAGVMQNPRHLVRRRGQEARLRCSPMKGHSHVYWYRQLPEEGLKFMVYLQKENIIDESGMPKERFSAEFPKEGPSILRIQQVVRGDSAAYFCASSPGGGSYEQYFGPGTRLTVT.

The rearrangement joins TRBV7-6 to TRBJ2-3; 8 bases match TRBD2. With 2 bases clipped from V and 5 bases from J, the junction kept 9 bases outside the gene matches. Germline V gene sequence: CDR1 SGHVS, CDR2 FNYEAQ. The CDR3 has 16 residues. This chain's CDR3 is CASSLNGGLGGDTQYF. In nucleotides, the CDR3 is TGTGCCAGCAGCTTAAACGGGGGACTAGGGGGAGATACGCAGTATTTT.

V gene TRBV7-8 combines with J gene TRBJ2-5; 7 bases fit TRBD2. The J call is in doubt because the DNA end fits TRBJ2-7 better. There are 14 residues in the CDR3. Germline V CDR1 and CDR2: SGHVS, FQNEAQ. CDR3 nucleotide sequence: TGTGCCAGCAGCTTTAGGAGCGGGGACTACGAGCAGTACTTC. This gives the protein CASSFRSGDYEQYF.

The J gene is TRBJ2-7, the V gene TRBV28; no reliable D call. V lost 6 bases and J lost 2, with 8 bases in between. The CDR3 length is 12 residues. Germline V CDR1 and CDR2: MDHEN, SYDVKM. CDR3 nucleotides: TGTGCCAGCAGCTCAGGAACCTACGAGCAGTACTTC. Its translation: CASSSGTYEQYF.

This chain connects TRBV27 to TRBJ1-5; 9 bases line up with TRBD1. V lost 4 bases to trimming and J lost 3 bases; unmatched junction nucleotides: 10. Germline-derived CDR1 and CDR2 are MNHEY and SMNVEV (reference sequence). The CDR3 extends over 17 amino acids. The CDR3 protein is CASSSRPGQGVNQPQHF. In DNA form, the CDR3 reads TGTGCCAGCAGTTCCCGCCCGGGACAGGGTGTCAATCAGCCCCAGCATTTT.

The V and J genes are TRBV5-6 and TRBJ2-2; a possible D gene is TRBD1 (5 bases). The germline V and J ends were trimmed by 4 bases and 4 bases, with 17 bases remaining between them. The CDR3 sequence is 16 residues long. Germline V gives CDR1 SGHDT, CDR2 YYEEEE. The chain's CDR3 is CASSRSGAGITGELFF. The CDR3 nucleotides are TGTGCCAGCAGCAGGTCCGGCGCAGGGATCACCGGGGAGCTGTTTTTT. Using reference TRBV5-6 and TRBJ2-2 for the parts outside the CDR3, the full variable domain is DAGVTQSPTHLIKTRGQQVTLRCSPKSGHDTVSWYQQALGQGPQFIFQYYEEEERQRGNFPDRFSGHQFPNYSSELNVNALLLGDSALYLCASSRSGAGITGELFFGEGSRLTVL.

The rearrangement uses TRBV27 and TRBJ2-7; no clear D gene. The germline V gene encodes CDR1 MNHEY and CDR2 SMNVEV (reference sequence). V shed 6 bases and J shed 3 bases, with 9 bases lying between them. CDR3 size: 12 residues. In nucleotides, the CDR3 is TGTGCCAGCAGCCGCGGTGGCTACGAGCAGTACTTC. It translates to CASSRGGYEQYF.

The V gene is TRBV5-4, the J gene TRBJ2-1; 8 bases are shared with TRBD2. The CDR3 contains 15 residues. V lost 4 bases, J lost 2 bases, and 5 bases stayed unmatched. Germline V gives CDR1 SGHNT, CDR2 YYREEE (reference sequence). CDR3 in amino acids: CASSETGGAYNEQFF. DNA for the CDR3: TGTGCCAGCAGCGAAACCGGGGGGGCCTACAATGAGCAGTTCTTC.

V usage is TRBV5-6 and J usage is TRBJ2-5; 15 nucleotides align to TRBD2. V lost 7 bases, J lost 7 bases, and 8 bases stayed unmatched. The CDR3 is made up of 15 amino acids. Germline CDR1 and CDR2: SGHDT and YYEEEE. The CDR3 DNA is TGTGCCAGCCGACGGACTAGCGGGGGGGCCTGGACCCAGTACTTC. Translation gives CASRRTSGGAWTQYF.

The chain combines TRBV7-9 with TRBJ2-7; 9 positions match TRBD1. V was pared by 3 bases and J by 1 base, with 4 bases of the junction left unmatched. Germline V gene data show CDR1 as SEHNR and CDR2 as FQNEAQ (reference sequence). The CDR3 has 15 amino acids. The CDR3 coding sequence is TGTGCCAGCAGCTTTCTCGGACAGGGGTCCTACGAGCAGTACTTC. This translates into CASSFLGQGSYEQYF.